The 31 T cell receptor beta chains below were found in one sample sequenced in a study of blood T cell repertoires in COVID-19. Measured with immunoSEQ multiplex PCR; TCRdb has only the in-frame clones, and not every one. The sample has a few hundred thousand clones, approximately 87% seen once. Sequenced input: PBMCs or T cells enriched from blood (not recorded which). The receptor source for this set is a woman in her forties or fifties who had recovered from COVID-19.

V and J are TRBV18 and TRBJ2-5; 7 nucleotides match TRBD2. The CDR3 covers 15 residues. V gave up 0 bases and J gave up 4 bases; unmatched junction bases: 5. CDR1 is KGHSH and CDR2 is LQKENI in the germline V gene. DNA for the CDR3: TGTGCCAGCTCACCACCCGAGGGGAGGGTAGAGACCCAGTACTTC. Amino acids: CASSPPEGRVETQYF.

This clone was counted a few times. The V gene is TRBV5-6, the J gene TRBJ1-2, with D perhaps matching TRBD1 (6 bases). The CDR3 is 16 amino acids. V lost 6 bases to trimming and J lost 6 bases, with 24 bases between them. Germline CDR1 and CDR2: SGHDT and YYEEEE. Here the CDR3 DNA reads TGTGCCAGCATTCCCCAATGGGGGGGCTCGGGAGATGGCTACACCTTC. Translated, it gives CASIPQWGGSGDGYTF.

The rearrangement links TRBV21-1 to TRBJ2-1; the table's D call, TRBD2, has no DNA check behind it. TRBV21-1 is marked as a pseudogene. The CDR3 is 16 amino acids. The CDR3: CASSKVGGLPYNEQFF. CDR3 DNA sequence: TGTGCCAGCAGCAAAGTGGGGGGGCTCCCCTACAATGAGCAGTTCTTC.

The J gene is TRBJ1-5, the V gene TRBV5-6, with 8 bases aligning to TRBD1. This CDR3 contains 13 residues. Germline CDR1 and CDR2: SGHDT and YYEEEE. V gave up 6 bases and J gave up 2 bases; unmatched junction bases: 1. CDR3 DNA sequence: TGTGCCAGCAACAGGGGGGGCAATCAGCCCCAGCATTTT. Translating it yields CASNRGGNQPQHF.

The genes are TRBV7-2 and TRBJ1-1, with D perhaps matching TRBD1 (5 bases). Germline values: CDR1 SGHTA, CDR2 FQGNSA. V gave up 7 bases and J gave up 5 bases, with 14 bases separating them. CDR3 length: 13 residues. The CDR3 protein is CASTQGGGTEAFF. CDR3 bases: TGTGCCAGCACCCAAGGCGGGGGAACTGAAGCTTTCTTT.

The sample holds a few counts of this clone. For the CDR3, the DNA is TGTGCCAGCAGCCCCATATACGATCGAACTCTAACCGAGACCCAGTACTTC. Amino acids: CASSPIYDRTLTETQYF. V usage is TRBV11-2 and J usage is TRBJ2-5, with D hard to call. The CDR3 sequence is 17 residues long. The germline gives CDR1 SGHAT, CDR2 FQNNGV. V gave up 5 bases and J gave up 5 bases, with 24 bases separating them.

The chain recombines TRBV28 with TRBJ1-1; possibly TRBD1 for D (5 bases). The CDR3 spans 11 residues. The germline V and J ends were trimmed by 10 bases and 4 bases, with 10 bases remaining between them. CDR1 is MDHEN and CDR2 is SYDVKM in the germline V gene. The CDR3 reads CATGSVTEAFF. The CDR3 DNA follows: TGTGCCACAGGGTCTGTCACTGAAGCTTTCTTT.

V and J are TRBV30 and TRBJ2-7; D gene uncertain. Germline V CDR1 and CDR2: GTSNPN, SVGIG (reference sequence). The CDR3 runs 12 residues. V was pared by 2 bases and J by 1 base, with 6 bases between. CDR3 loop: CAWSLGSYEQYF. The CDR3 nucleotides are TGTGCCTGGAGTCTCGGTTCCTACGAGCAGTACTTC.

Written as DNA, the CDR3 is TGCGCCAGCAGCCAACTACAGGGAACCGAAGCTTTCTTT. The encoded protein is CASSQLQGTEAFF. The chain couples TRBV4-3 to TRBJ1-1; D may be TRBD1 (6 bases). V lost 2 bases to trimming and J lost 8 bases, with 12 bases between them. Per the germline V gene, CDR1 is LGHNA and CDR2 is YSLEER. The CDR3 is made up of 13 amino acids.

This rearrangement joins TRBV19 to TRBJ2-7; weak D call: TRBD1 (5 bases). The CDR3 has 14 residues. The germline V and J ends were trimmed by 3 bases and 2 bases, with 11 bases remaining between them. Germline lookup yields CDR1 LNHDA and CDR2 SQIVND (reference sequence). The CDR3 loop is CASSILWGPYEQYF. The DNA of the CDR3 is TGTGCCAGTAGTATTCTCTGGGGCCCCTACGAGCAGTACTTC.

The V call is TRBV4-1, the J call TRBJ1-2; D unresolved. The CDR3 has 17 amino acids. The V gene's germline CDR1 is MGHRA and CDR2 YSYEKL. V dropped 4 bases and J dropped 0 bases, with 18 bases sitting between them. CDR3 DNA: TGCGCCAGCAGCCTCTTTTGGGCCACCATTTCTAACTATGGCTACACCTTC. This codes for CASSLFWATISNYGYTF.

The chain joins TRBV29-1 to TRBJ2-3, with 9 bases that match TRBD2. CDR1 SQVTM and CDR2 ANQGSEA come from the germline V gene. The J segment lost 1 base and the V segment lost 4 bases, leaving 0 bases of the junction unmatched. The CDR3 is made up of 13 amino acids. The CDR3 spells CSVGTSGTDTQYF. The CDR3, as DNA: TGCAGCGTTGGGACTAGCGGCACAGATACGCAGTATTTT.

The gene calls are TRBV15 and TRBJ1-2; no firm D call. The germline V and J ends were trimmed by 1 base and 9 bases, with 21 bases remaining between them. The CDR3 is made up of 16 amino acids. CDR1 and CDR2 (germline): LNHNV, YYDKDF (reference sequence). CDR3 protein: CATSRGQVRSGRSYTF. The CDR3 bases are TGTGCCACCAGCAGAGGGCAGGTACGAAGTGGTAGGAGCTACACCTTC.

The rearrangement uses TRBV6-5 and TRBJ1-2, with TRBD1 identical over 11 bases. V lost 2 bases, J lost 4 bases, and 3 bases stayed unmatched. This CDR3 is built from 15 residues. The germline V gene has CDR1 MNHEY and CDR2 SVGAGI. Here the CDR3 reads CASSYRGQGAYGYTF. The DNA of the CDR3 is TGTGCCAGCAGTTACCGAGGACAGGGGGCCTATGGCTACACCTTC.

The chain carries TRBV18 and TRBJ1-4, with 7 positions matching TRBD1. Trimming at V came to 3 bases and at J to 5 bases, leaving 6 bases not matched to a gene. The CDR3 is 15 amino acids. Germline CDR1 is KGHSH and CDR2 is LQKENI. DNA for the CDR3: TGTGCCAGCTCACCCCGGGACAGCATAAATGAAAAACTGTTTTTT. This sequence encodes CASSPRDSINEKLFF. The full variable domain, with the rest looked up from reference TRBV18 and TRBJ1-4, is NAGVMQNPRHLVRRRGQEARLRCSPMKGHSHVYWYRQLPEEGLKFMVYLQKENIIDESGMPKERFSAEFPKEGPSILRIQQVVRGDSAAYFCASSPRDSINEKLFFGSGTQLSVL.

This chain connects TRBV19 to TRBJ1-1, with D uncertain. V lost 0 bases and J lost 4, with 24 bases in between. Per germline, CDR1 LNHDA and CDR2 SQIVND (reference sequence). This CDR3 comprises 19 residues. The CDR3 DNA reads TGTGCCAGTAGTATAGATCTATATCTGAGACCCACGGGGAGCACTGAAGCTTTCTTT. Amino acids: CASSIDLYLRPTGSTEAFF.

The chain joins TRBV4-1 to TRBJ2-7; 8 positions agree with TRBD1. Trimming at V came to 2 bases and at J to 4 bases, leaving 13 bases not matched to a gene. CDR3 length equals 17 residues. CDR1 is MGHRA and CDR2 is YSYEKL in the germline V gene. In DNA form, the CDR3 reads TGCGCCAGCAGCCAACCCCCAAGACAGGGGAAAAATTACGAGCAGTACTTC. Translating it yields CASSQPPRQGKNYEQYF.

The sample holds a few counts of this clone. The rearrangement joins TRBV9 to TRBJ2-1; 10 bases agree with TRBD2. V trimming: 4 bases; J trimming: 7 bases; junction bases outside the gene matches: 8. Germline V gene sequence: CDR1 SGDLS, CDR2 YYNGEE. This CDR3 has 15 residues. CDR3: CASSISGGRGNEQFF. CDR3 sequence (DNA): TGTGCCAGCAGCATTAGCGGGGGGCGGGGTAATGAGCAGTTCTTC.

This clone came up once. The gene calls are TRBV18 and TRBJ1-1; 9 bases line up with TRBD1. The V gene's germline CDR1 is KGHSH and CDR2 LQKENI. After removal of 5 bases from V and 4 bases from J, the junction contained 8 bases not matched to a gene. CDR3 length equals 15 residues. CDR3 nucleotide sequence: TGTGCCAGCTCAACTGAACAGGGGGCGGTCACTGAAGCTTTCTTT. This encodes CASSTEQGAVTEAFF.

The CDR3 sequence is CASSPGTGTFYGYTF. The DNA for the CDR3 is TGTGCCAGCAGTCCCGGGACAGGGACCTTCTATGGCTACACCTTC. V is TRBV6-5 and J is TRBJ1-2; 9 bases fit TRBD1. V trimming: 5 bases; J trimming: 4 bases; junction bases outside the gene matches: 8. The CDR3 contains 15 residues. The germline gives CDR1 MNHEY, CDR2 SVGAGI.

The chain carries TRBV7-9 and TRBJ2-1; perhaps TRBD2 as D (6 bases). Trimming removed 5 bases from V and 2 bases from J, with 10 bases in between. The CDR3 length is 14 residues. Germline lookup yields CDR1 SEHNR and CDR2 FQNEAQ (reference sequence). The CDR3 is CASSPGVTYNEQFF. The CDR3 coding sequence is TGTGCCAGCAGCCCGGGAGTCACCTACAATGAGCAGTTCTTC.

V and J are TRBV15 and TRBJ2-1, with 10 bases identical to TRBD1. CDR3 length equals 15 residues. The germline CDR1 and CDR2 sequences are LNHNV and YYDKDF (reference sequence). Unmatched junction bases numbered 3, after V lost 6 bases and J lost 1 base. CDR3 nucleotide sequence: TGTGCCACCAGTAAGGGACAGGGGTCCTACAATGAGCAGTTCTTC. Protein product: CATSKGQGSYNEQFF. The variable domain in full, completed from reference TRBV15 and TRBJ2-1, reads DAMVIQNPRYQVTQFGKPVTLSCSQTLNHNVMYWYQQKSSQAPKLLFHYYDKDFNNEADTPDNFQSRRPNTSFCFLDIRSPGLGDTAMYLCATSKGQGSYNEQFFGPGTRLTVL.

The rearrangement uses TRBV6-1 and TRBJ2-5; 7 bases are shared with TRBD1. This CDR3 region has 13 residues. Trimming removed 6 bases from V and 5 bases from J; junction bases left unmatched: 6. Germline values: CDR1 MNHNS, CDR2 SASEGT. The CDR3 DNA reads as TGTGCCAGCAGCTCGACAGGGTTGGAGACCCAGTACTTC. Protein sequence: CASSSTGLETQYF.

V usage is TRBV7-9 and J usage is TRBJ1-3, with TRBD1 identical over 7 bases. V was clipped by 5 bases and J by 0 bases; unmatched bases: 10. This CDR3 has 17 residues. Germline CDR1 SEHNR, CDR2 FQNEAQ (reference sequence). The CDR3 is CASSEPGTVNSGNTIYF. The CDR3 DNA sequence: TGTGCCAGCAGCGAACCCGGGACAGTGAACTCTGGAAACACCATATATTTT.

V gene TRBV4-3 combines with J gene TRBJ2-3, with a weak D call TRBD2 (5 bases). Germline CDR1 reads LGHNA; CDR2 reads YSLEER. Trimming pared 4 bases from V and 0 bases from J, leaving 23 bases between. CDR3 length equals 19 residues. DNA of the CDR3: TGCGCCAGCAGCCGAGAAAATTACGTAGCGCCAGATAGCACAGATACGCAGTATTTT. It translates to CASSRENYVAPDSTDTQYF.

The chain joins TRBV7-9 to TRBJ2-7; 9 nucleotides match TRBD1. This CDR3 has 12 amino acids. Germline CDR1 is SEHNR and CDR2 is FQNEAQ (reference sequence). V gave up 11 bases and J gave up 4 bases; unmatched junction bases: 6. CDR3 loop: CAGGQGEYEQYF. The CDR3, as DNA: TGTGCCGGGGGACAGGGTGAATACGAGCAGTACTTC.

This sequence joins TRBV7-8 and TRBJ1-3; 10 nucleotides line up with TRBD1. The V gene end was trimmed by 6 bases and the J gene end by 2 bases; junction bases not matched to a gene: 1. CDR1 and CDR2 (germline): SGHVS, FQNEAQ. This CDR3 spans 14 amino acids. CDR3 sequence (DNA): TGTGCCAGCAGAGGGACAGGGGCTGGAAACACCATATATTTT. Translation: CASRGTGAGNTIYF. The full variable domain, its missing parts supplied by reference TRBV7-8 and TRBJ1-3, is GAGVSQSPRYKVAKRGQDVALRCDPISGHVSLFWYQQALGQGPEFLTYFQNEAQLDKSGLPSDRFFAERPEGSVSTLKIQRTQQEDSAVYLCASRGTGAGNTIYFGEGSWLTVV.

This clone was detected only once. Other DNA sequences of this sample code for an identical CDR3. This chain links TRBV2 with TRBJ2-7; D remains unclear. The V end was cut by 8 bases, the J end by 2 bases, with 7 bases between. Germline CDR1 SNHLY, CDR2 FYNNEI. The CDR3 length is 11 residues. CDR3 sequence: CASRQTYEQYF. The CDR3 DNA reads TGTGCCAGCCGCCAGACCTACGAGCAGTACTTC.

This clone was detected once. The V gene is TRBV20-1, the J gene TRBJ1-6, with D tentatively TRBD1 (6 bases). With 3 bases removed from V and 6 bases from J, the gap between germline ends came to 12 bases. Germline CDR1 DFQATT, CDR2 SNEGSKA (reference sequence). The CDR3 sequence is 14 residues long. Here the CDR3 reads CSASVQGFNSPLHF. CDR3 nucleotide sequence: TGCAGTGCTAGTGTACAGGGATTTAATTCACCCCTCCACTTT.

The chain couples TRBV7-9 to TRBJ1-1; D unresolved. With 2 bases removed from V and 9 bases from J, the gap between germline ends came to 7 bases. Germline V CDR1 and CDR2: SEHNR, FQNEAQ (reference sequence). CDR3 length: 11 residues. CDR3 sequence: CASSLTRKAFF. CDR3 coding DNA: TGTGCCAGCAGCTTAACGCGGAAAGCTTTCTTT.

The genes are TRBV5-6 and TRBJ2-7; the D gene is possibly TRBD2 (6 bases). V was trimmed by 0 bases and J by 3 bases, leaving 13 bases between them. The CDR3 runs to 15 residues. CDR1 is SGHDT and CDR2 is YYEEEE in the germline V gene. DNA of the CDR3: TGTGCCAGCAGCTTGGACGTTGGAGGGTTCTACGAGCAGTACTTC. It yields the protein CASSLDVGGFYEQYF. The whole variable domain, filled in from reference TRBV5-6 and TRBJ2-7, reads DAGVTQSPTHLIKTRGQQVTLRCSPKSGHDTVSWYQQALGQGPQFIFQYYEEEERQRGNFPDRFSGHQFPNYSSELNVNALLLGDSALYLCASSLDVGGFYEQYFGPGTRLTVT.